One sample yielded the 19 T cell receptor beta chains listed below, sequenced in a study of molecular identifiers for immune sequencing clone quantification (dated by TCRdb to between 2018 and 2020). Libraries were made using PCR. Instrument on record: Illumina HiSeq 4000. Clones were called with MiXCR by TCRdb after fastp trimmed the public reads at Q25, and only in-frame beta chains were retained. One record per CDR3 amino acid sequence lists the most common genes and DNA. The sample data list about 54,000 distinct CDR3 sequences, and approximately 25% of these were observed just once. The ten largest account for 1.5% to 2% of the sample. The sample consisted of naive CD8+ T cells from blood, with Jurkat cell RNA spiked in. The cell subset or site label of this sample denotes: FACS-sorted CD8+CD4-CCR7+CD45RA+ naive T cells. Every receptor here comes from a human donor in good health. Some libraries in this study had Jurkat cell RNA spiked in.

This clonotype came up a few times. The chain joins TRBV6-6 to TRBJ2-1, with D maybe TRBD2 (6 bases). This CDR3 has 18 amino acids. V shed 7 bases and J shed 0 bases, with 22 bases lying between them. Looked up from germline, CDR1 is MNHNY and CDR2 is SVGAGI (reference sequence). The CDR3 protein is CASNAPGEGLSSYNEQFF. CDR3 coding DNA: TGTGCCAGCAATGCCCCGGGGGAAGGGCTGAGCTCCTACAATGAGCAGTTCTTC.

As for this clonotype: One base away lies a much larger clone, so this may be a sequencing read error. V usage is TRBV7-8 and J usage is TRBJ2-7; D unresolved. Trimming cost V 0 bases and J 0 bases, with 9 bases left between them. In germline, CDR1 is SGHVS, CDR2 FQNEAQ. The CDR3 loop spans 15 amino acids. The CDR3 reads CASSLAPTPSYEQYF. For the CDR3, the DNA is TGTGCCAGCAGCTTAGCCCCCACCCCCTCCTACGAGCAGTACTTC.

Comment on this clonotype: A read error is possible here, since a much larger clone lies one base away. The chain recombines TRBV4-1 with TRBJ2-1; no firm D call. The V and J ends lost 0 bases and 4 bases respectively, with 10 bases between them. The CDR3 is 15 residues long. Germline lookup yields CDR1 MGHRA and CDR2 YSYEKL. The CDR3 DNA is TGCGCCAGCAGCCAAGAGACAAGGCTTTACAATGAGCAGTTCTTC. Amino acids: CASSQETRLYNEQFF.

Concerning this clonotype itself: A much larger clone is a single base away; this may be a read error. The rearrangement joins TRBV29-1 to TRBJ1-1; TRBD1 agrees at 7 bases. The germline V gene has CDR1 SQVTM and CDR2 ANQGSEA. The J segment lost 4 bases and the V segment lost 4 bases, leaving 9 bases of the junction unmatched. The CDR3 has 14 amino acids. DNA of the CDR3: TGCAGCGTTGCCTCCGGGGCAGGGGGCACTGAAGCTTTCTTT. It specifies CSVASGAGGTEAFF.

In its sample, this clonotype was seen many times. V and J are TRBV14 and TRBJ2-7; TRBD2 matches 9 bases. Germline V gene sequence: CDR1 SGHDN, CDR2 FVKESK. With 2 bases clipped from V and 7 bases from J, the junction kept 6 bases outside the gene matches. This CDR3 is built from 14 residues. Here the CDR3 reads CASSQLAGVREQYF. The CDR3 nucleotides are TGTGCCAGCAGCCAATTAGCGGGAGTACGAGAGCAGTACTTC.

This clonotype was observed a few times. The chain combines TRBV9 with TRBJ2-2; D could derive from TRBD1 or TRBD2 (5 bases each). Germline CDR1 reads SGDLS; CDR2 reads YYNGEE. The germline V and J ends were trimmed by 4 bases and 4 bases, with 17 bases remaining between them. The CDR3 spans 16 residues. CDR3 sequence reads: CASSPWGSRATGELFF. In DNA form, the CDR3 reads TGTGCCAGCAGCCCCTGGGGGTCCCGGGCCACCGGGGAGCTGTTTTTT.

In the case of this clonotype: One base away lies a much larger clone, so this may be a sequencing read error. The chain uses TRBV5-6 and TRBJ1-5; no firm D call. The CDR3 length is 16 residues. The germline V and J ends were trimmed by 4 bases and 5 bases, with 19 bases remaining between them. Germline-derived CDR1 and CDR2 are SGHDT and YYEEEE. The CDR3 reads CASSTGSQKGDQPQHF. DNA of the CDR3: TGTGCCAGCAGCACTGGGTCGCAGAAGGGTGATCAGCCCCAGCATTTT.

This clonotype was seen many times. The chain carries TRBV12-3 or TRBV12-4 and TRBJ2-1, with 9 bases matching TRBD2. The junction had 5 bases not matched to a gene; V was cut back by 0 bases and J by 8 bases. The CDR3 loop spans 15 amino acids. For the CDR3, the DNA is TGTGCCAGCAGTTTAGCGGCGGGAGGGCCAGATGAGCAGTTCTTC. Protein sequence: CASSLAAGGPDEQFF.

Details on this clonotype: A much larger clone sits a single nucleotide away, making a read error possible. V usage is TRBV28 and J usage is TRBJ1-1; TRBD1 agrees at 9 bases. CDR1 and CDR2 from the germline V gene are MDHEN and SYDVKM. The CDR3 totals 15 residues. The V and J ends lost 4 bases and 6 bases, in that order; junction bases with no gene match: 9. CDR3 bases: TGTGCCAGCAGTTCTGGGACAGGGTTTGACGCTGAAGCTTTCTTT. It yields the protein CASSSGTGFDAEAFF.

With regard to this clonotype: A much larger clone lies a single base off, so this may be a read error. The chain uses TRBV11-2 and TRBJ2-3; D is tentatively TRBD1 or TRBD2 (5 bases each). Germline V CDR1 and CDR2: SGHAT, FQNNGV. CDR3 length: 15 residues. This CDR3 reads CASSLVVVATDTEYF. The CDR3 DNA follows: TGTGCCAGCAGCTTAGTGGTAGTAGCGACAGATACGGAGTATTTT. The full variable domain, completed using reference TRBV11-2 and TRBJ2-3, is EAGVAQSPRYKIIEKRQSVAFWCNPISGHATLYWYQQILGQGPKLLIQFQNNGVVDDSQLPKDRFSAERLKGVDSTLKIQPAKLEDSAVYLCASSLVVVATDTEYFGPGTRLTVL.

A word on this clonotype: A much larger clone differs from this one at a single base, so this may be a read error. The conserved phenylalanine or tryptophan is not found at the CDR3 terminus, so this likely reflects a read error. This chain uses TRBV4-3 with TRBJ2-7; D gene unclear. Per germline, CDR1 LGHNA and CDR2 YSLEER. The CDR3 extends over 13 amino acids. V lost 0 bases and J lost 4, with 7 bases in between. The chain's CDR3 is CASSQDFRYEQYS. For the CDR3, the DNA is TGCGCCAGCAGCCAAGATTTTCGGTACGAGCAGTACTCC.

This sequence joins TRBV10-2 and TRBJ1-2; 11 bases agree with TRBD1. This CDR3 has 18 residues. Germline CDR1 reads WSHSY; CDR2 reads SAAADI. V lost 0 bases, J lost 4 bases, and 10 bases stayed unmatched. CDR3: CASSESWTGGAEGYGYTF. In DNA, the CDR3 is TGCGCCAGCAGTGAGTCCTGGACAGGGGGCGCAGAGGGCTATGGCTACACCTTC.

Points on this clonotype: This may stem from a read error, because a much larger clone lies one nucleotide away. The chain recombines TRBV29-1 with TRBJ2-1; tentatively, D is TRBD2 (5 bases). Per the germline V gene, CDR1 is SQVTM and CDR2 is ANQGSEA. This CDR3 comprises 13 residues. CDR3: CSPTGITNNAQFF. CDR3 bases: TGCAGCCCCACGGGGATAACTAACAATGCGCAGTTCTTC.

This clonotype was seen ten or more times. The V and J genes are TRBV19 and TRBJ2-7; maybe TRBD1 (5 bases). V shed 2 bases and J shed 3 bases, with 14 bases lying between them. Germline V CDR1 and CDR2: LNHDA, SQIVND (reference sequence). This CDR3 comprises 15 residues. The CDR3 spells CASSIRQSLVYEQYF. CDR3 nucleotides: TGTGCCAGTAGTATAAGACAGTCCTTGGTCTACGAGCAGTACTTC.

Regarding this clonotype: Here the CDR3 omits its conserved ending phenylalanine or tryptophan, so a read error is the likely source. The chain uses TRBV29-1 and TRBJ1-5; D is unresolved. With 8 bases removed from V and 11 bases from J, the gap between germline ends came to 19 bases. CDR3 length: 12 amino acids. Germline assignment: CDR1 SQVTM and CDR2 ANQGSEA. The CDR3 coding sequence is TGCAGCCCTTGGGCAGGAGCCCTAACCCAGCATCTT. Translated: CSPWAGALTQHL.

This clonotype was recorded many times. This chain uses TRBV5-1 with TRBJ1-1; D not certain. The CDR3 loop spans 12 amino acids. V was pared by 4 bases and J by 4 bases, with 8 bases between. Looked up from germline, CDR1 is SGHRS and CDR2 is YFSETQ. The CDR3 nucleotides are TGCGCCAGCAGCCCTCTGGGCACTGAAGCTTTCTTT. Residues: CASSPLGTEAFF.

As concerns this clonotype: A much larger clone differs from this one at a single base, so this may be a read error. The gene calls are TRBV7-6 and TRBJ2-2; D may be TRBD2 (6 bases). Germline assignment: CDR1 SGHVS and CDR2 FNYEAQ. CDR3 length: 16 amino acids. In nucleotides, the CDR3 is TGTGCCAGCAGTCCCCTGGGACTGACGAACACCGGGGAGCTGGTTTTT. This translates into CASSPLGLTNTGELVF.

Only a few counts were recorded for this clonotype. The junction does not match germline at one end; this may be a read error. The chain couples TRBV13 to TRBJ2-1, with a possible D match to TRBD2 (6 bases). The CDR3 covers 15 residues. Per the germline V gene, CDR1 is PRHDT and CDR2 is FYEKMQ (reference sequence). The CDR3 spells CASSLGLPTYNEQFF. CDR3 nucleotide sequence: TGTGCCAGCAGCCTAGGACTACCTACCTACAATGAGCAGTTCTTC.

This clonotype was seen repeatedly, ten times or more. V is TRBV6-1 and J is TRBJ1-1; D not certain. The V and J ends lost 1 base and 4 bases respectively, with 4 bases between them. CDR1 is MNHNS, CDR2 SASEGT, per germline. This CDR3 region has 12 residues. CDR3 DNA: TGTGCCAGCAGTGAAGTCTCCACTGAAGCTTTCTTT. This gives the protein CASSEVSTEAFF.